Listed here is a single T cell receptor beta chain. Per the original methods: From reference gene primer amplification, estimates of nucleated cell counts were derived. Sequenced by immunoSEQ multiplex PCR; TCRdb stores in-frame clones only, minus some. V, J and clone size are those of that table, while D and trimming were read from the DNA. The table records some 140,000 clones, approximately 85% of them present only once. The sample is drawn from a study of blood T cell repertoires in COVID-19. Study as a whole: Sites in the United States, Italy and Spain provided acute and convalescent COVID-19 samples. T cells, B-cell-depleted T cells, or PBMCs provided the cDNA or gDNA that served as material.

Sequenced: peripheral blood. The TCR was taken from a man between 60 and 75 years old with COVID-19, enrolled during active disease.

The CDR3 sequence: CASSYRGRTEAFF. The CDR3 DNA is TGTGCCAGCAGTTACAGGGGGCGCACTGAAGCTTTCTTT. V gene TRBV12-3 or TRBV12-4 combines with J gene TRBJ1-1; 9 bases agree with TRBD1. Trimming cost V 4 bases and J 4 bases; bases outside gene matches: 1. The CDR3 sequence is 13 residues long.